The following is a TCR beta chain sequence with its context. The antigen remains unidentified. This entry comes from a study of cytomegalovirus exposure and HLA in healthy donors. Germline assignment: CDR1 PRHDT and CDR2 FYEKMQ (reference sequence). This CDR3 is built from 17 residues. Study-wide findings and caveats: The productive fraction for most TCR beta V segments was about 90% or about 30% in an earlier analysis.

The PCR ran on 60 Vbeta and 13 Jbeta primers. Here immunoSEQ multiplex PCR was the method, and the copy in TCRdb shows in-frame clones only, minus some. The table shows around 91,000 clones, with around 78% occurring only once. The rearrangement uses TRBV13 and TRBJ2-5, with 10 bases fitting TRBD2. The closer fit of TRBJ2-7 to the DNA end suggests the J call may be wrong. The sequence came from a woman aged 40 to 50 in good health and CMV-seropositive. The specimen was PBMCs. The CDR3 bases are TGTGCCAGCAGCCCCGGTCAAAGCGGGAGGGCCTGGTACGAGCAGTACTTC. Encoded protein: CASSPGQSGRAWYEQYF.